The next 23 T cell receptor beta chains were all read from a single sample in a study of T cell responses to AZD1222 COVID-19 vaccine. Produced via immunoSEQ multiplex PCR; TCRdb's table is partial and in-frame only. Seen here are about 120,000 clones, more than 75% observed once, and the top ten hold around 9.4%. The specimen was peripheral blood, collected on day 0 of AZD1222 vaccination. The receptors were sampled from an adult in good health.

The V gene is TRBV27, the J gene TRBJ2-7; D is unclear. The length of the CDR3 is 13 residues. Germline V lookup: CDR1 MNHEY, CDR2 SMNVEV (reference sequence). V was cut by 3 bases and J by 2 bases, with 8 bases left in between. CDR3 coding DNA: TGTGCCAGCAGTTTTCGGATCACCTACGAGCAGTACTTC. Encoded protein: CASSFRITYEQYF.

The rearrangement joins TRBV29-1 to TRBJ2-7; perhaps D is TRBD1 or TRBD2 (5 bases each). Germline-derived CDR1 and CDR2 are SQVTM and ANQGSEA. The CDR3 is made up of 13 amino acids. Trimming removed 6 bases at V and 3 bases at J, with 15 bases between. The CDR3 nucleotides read TGCAGCGTAGAGGGACCGCTTAGCTACGAGCAGTACTTC. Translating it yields CSVEGPLSYEQYF.

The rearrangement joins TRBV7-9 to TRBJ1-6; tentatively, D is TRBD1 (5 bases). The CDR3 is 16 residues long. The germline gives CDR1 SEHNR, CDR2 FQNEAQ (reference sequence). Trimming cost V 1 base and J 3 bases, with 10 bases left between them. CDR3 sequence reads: CASSLVSGGYNSPLHF. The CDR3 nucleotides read TGTGCCAGCAGCTTAGTGTCTGGGGGCTATAATTCACCCCTCCACTTT.

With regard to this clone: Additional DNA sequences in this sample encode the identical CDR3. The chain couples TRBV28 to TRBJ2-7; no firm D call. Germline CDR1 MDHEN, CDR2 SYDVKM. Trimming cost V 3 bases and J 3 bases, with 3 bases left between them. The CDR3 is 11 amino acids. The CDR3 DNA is TGTGCCAGCAGTTTGGTCTACGAGCAGTACTTC. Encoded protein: CASSLVYEQYF.

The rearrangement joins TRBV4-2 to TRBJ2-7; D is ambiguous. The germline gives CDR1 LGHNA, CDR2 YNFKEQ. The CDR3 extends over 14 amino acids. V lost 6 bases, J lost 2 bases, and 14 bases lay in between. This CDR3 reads CASRSGLGPYEQYF. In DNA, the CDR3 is TGTGCCAGCAGGTCGGGTCTAGGCCCCTACGAGCAGTACTTC.

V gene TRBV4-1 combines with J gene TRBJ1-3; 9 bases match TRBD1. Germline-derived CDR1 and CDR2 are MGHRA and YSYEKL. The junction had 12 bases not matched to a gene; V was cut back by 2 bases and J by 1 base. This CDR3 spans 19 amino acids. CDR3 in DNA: TGCGCCAGCAGCCAAATGGGACAGGGAAGACCGGGATCTGGAAACACCATATATTTT. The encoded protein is CASSQMGQGRPGSGNTIYF.

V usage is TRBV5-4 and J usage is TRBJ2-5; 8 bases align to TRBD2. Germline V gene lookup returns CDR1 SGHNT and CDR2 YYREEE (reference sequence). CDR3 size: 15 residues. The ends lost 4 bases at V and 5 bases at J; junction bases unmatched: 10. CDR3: CASSTRTSGGETQYF. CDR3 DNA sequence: TGTGCCAGCAGCACCAGGACCAGCGGGGGTGAGACCCAGTACTTC.

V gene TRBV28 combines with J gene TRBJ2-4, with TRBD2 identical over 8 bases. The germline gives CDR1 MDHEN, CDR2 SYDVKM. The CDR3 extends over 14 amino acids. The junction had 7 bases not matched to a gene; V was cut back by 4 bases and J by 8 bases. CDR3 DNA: TGTGCCAGCAGTTCCCCGGGACTAGATGACATTCAGTACTTC. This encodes CASSSPGLDDIQYF.

The CDR3 here is CASSLGLNGQYF. The CDR3 region has the DNA TGTGCCAGCAGCTTAGGCCTAAACGGGCAGTACTTC. This chain joins TRBV7-9 and TRBJ2-7; unclear D gene. The V end was cut by 1 base, the J end by 9 bases, with 10 bases between. The CDR3 length is 12 residues. In germline, CDR1 is SEHNR, CDR2 FQNEAQ (reference sequence).

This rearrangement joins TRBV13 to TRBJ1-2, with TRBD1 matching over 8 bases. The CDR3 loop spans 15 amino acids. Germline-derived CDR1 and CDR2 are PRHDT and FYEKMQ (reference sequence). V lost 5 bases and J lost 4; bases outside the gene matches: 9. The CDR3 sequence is CASSGRQGMAYGYTF. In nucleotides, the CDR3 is TGTGCCAGCAGCGGACGACAGGGGATGGCCTATGGCTACACCTTC.

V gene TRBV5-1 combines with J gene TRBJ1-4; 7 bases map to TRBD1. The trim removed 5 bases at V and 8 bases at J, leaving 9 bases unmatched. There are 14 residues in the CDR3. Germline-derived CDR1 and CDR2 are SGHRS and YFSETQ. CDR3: CASRTGQMNEKLFF. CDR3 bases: TGCGCCAGCAGGACAGGGCAGATGAACGAAAAACTGTTTTTT.

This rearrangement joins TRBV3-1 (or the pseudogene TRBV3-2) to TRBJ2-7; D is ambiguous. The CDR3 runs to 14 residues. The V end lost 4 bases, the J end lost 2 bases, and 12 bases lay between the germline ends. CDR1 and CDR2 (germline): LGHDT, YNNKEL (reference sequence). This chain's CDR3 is CASSPRGRTYEQYF. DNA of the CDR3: TGTGCCAGCAGCCCCCGAGGAAGAACCTACGAGCAGTACTTC.

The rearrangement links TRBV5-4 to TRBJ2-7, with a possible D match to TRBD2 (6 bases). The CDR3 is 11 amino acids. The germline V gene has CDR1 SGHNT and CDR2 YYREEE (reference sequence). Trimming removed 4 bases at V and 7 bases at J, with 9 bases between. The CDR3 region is CASSGEEEQYF. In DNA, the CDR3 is TGTGCCAGCAGCGGGGAGGAGGAGCAGTACTTC. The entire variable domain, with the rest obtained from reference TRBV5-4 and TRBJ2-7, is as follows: ETGVTQSPTHLIKTRGQQVTLRCSSQSGHNTVSWYQQALGQGPQFIFQYYREEENGRGNFPPRFSGLQFPNYSSELNVNALELDDSALYLCASSGEEEQYFGPGTRLTVT.

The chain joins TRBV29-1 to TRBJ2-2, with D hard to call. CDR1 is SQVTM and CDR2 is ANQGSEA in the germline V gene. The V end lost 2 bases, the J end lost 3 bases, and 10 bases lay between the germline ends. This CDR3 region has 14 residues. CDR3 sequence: CSVEPERDTGELFF. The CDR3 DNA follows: TGCAGCGTTGAACCGGAAAGGGACACCGGGGAGCTGTTTTTT.

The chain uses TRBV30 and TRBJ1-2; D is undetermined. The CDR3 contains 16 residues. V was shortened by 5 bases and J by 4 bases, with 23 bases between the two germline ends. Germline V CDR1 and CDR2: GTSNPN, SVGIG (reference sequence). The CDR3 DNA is TGTGCCTGGGAAAAAAGGAGCGACTATGGGAGCTATGGCTACACCTTC. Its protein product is CAWEKRSDYGSYGYTF.

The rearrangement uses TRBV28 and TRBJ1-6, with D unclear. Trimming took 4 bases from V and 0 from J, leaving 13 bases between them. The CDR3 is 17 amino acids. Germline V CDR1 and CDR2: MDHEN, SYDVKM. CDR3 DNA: TGTGCCAGCAGTTCGCCAATAAGTGTCTCCTATAATTCACCCCTCCACTTT. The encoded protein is CASSSPISVSYNSPLHF.

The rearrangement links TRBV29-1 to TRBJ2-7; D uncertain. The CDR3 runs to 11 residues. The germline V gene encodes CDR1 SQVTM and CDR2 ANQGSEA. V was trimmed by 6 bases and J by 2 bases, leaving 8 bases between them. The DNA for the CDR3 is TGCAGCGTCCTAGGGCCCTACGAGCAGTACTTC. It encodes CSVLGPYEQYF.

For the CDR3, the DNA is TGTGCCAGTGGGACGACGGGGGCAGAGACCCAGTACTTC. It yields the protein CASGTTGAETQYF. The chain couples TRBV19 to TRBJ2-5; TRBD1 or TRBD2 may be the D gene (6 bases each). Trimming stripped 8 bases from V and 4 bases from J, with 14 bases between. CDR3 length: 13 amino acids. Germline lookup yields CDR1 LNHDA and CDR2 SQIVND (reference sequence).

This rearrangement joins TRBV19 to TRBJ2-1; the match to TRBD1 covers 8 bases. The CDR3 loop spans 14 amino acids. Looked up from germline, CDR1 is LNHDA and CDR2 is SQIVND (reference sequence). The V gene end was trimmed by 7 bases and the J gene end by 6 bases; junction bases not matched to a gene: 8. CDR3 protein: CASTPDRAPNEQFF. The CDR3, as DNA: TGTGCCAGTACCCCGGACAGGGCTCCCAATGAGCAGTTCTTC.

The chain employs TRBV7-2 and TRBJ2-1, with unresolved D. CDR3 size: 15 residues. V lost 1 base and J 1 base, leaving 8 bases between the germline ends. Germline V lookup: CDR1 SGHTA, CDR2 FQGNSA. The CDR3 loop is CASSLGWQSYNEQFF. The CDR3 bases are TGTGCCAGCAGCTTAGGATGGCAATCCTACAATGAGCAGTTCTTC.

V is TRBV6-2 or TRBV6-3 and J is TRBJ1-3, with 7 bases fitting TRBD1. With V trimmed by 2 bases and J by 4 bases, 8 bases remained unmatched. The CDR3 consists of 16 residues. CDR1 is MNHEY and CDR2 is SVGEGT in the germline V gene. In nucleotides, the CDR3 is TGTGCCAGCAGTTACAAACAGGGGAATACCGGAAACACCATATATTTT. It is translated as CASSYKQGNTGNTIYF.

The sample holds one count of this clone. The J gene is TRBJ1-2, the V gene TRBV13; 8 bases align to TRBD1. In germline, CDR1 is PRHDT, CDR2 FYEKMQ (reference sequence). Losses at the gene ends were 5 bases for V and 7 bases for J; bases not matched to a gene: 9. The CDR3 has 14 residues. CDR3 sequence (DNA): TGTGCCAGCAGCCTCAGGACAGGGCCGTCTGGCTACACCTTC. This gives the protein CASSLRTGPSGYTF.

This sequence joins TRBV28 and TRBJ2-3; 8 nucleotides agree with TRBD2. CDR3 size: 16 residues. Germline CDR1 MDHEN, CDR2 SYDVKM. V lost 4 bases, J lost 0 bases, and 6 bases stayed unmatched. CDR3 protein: CASSSPREGSTDTQYF. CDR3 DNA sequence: TGTGCCAGCAGTTCCCCCCGGGAGGGTAGCACAGATACGCAGTATTTT.